This TCR beta chain was sequenced in a study of cytomegalovirus exposure and HLA in healthy donors. Sequencing was performed with immunoSEQ multiplex PCR; in TCRdb, only in-frame clones are kept and a portion is missing. The sample shows over 150,000 clones, approximately 96% of them seen only once. Study-level points and caveats: The classifier, whose performance was assessed in both the original and validation cohorts, reportedly diagnosed cytomegalovirus status with high specificity and sensitivity. Rarity marked most TCR sequences, yet some public TCRs occurred in many donors. Listed as cytomegalovirus-associated were over 150 TCR beta chains.

It was the approximately 120-subject validation cohort, separate from the approximately 620-subject first cohort, to which the donors belonged. In regard to this clone: What it binds is unknown.

Trimming took off 2 bases at V and 7 bases at J, with 8 bases between the two ends. CDR3 length equals 13 residues. Germline V gene lookup returns CDR1 KGHSH and CDR2 LQKENI. Specimen: PBMCs. The chain links TRBV18 to TRBJ1-4; D gene uncertain. The sequence derives from a woman aged 18 to 35 in good health and CMV-seronegative. For the CDR3, the DNA is TGTGCCAGCTCACCAAGGGAGCGTGAAAAACTGTTTTTT. It encodes CASSPREREKLFF. Looking up the rest from reference TRBV18 and TRBJ1-4 gives the full variable domain: NAGVMQNPRHLVRRRGQEARLRCSPMKGHSHVYWYRQLPEEGLKFMVYLQKENIIDESGMPKERFSAEFPKEGPSILRIQQVVRGDSAAYFCASSPREREKLFFGSGTQLSVL.